The next 22 T cell receptor beta chains were all read from a single sample in a study of T cells in Graves' hyperthyroidism and ophthalmopathy. TCR beta CDR3 regions were amplified from RNA. HTBI primers were employed in a first-round RT-PCR of the TCR CDR3. From the multiplex PCR reads, TCRdb called clonotypes with MiXCR, one entry per CDR3 protein. The data hold nearly 750,000 distinct CDR3 sequences, with 35% observed a single time. The sequenced material came from blood. These TCRs come from a woman aged 40 to 49 with Graves' hyperthyroidism.

A few counts support this clonotype. The chain employs TRBV4-1 and TRBJ2-5; D possibly corresponds to TRBD1 (5 bases). Germline CDR1 is MGHRA and CDR2 is YSYEKL. The V gene lost 0 bases and the J gene lost 4 bases, with 15 bases spanning the gap. The CDR3 is 16 amino acids. DNA for the CDR3: TGCGCCAGCAGCCAAGATGGTCAGGGCTCGGGAGAGACCCAGTACTTC. Its translation: CASSQDGQGSGETQYF.

This clonotype was seen at least ten times. The gene calls are TRBV19 and TRBJ1-5; a possible D gene is TRBD1 (5 bases). V lost 8 bases to trimming and J lost 1 base, with 15 bases between them. The CDR3 is 15 residues long. Germline values: CDR1 LNHDA, CDR2 SQIVND (reference sequence). The CDR3 region has the DNA TGTGCCAGTGGACTGGGACGGACGAGCAATCAGCCCCAGCATTTT. Protein sequence: CASGLGRTSNQPQHF.

This clonotype was counted a few times. The chain recombines TRBV6-2 or TRBV6-3 with TRBJ2-5, with D hard to call. The CDR3 totals 12 residues. V was pared by 5 bases and J by 4 bases, with 8 bases between. Germline lookup yields CDR1 MNHEY and CDR2 SVGEGT. CDR3 sequence reads: CASSKSVETQYF. CDR3 sequence (DNA): TGTGCCAGCAGTAAGAGTGTAGAGACCCAGTACTTC.

This clonotype was observed a handful of times. The J gene is TRBJ2-5, the V gene TRBV12-3 or TRBV12-4; weak D call: TRBD1 (6 bases). Trimming shortened V by 6 bases and J by 7 bases, and 21 bases separated the two germline ends. The CDR3 has 15 amino acids. CDR3 bases: TGTGCCAGCAGCCCACTGGACAGACAAAGAGTGACCCAGTACTTC. The encoded protein is CASSPLDRQRVTQYF.

This clonotype was counted only a few times. This chain joins TRBV27 and TRBJ1-1; D gene unclear. Germline V gene lookup returns CDR1 MNHEY and CDR2 SMNVEV (reference sequence). This CDR3 is 14 amino acids long. With 4 bases removed from V and 3 bases from J, the gap between germline ends came to 12 bases. The CDR3 bases are TGTGCCAGCAGTTCGCCGGCGCGGGACACTGAAGCTTTCTTT. It codes for CASSSPARDTEAFF.

The chain has TRBV14 and TRBJ2-6, with D maybe TRBD2 (5 bases). V lost 1 base and J 3 bases, leaving 10 bases between the germline ends. Germline loops: CDR1 SGHDN, CDR2 FVKESK. The CDR3 contains 16 residues. CDR3 DNA sequence: TGTGCCAGCAGCCAAGCGGGGTTGGGTGGGGCCAACGTCCTGACTTTC. The encoded protein is CASSQAGLGGANVLTF. Using reference TRBV14 and TRBJ2-6 for the parts outside the CDR3, the full variable domain is EAGVTQFPSHSVIEKGQTVTLRCDPISGHDNLYWYRRVMGKEIKFLLHFVKESKQDESGMPNNRFLAERTGGTYSTLKVQPAELEDSGVYFCASSQAGLGGANVLTFGAGSRLTVL.

The V call is TRBV6-6, the J call TRBJ1-2; perhaps TRBD1 as D (6 bases). Germline V gene data show CDR1 as MNHNY and CDR2 as SVGAGI (reference sequence). V lost 10 bases and J lost 6, with 15 bases in between. This CDR3 is 12 amino acids long. The CDR3 nucleotides read TGTGCCACCACCCAGGGGCTGAATGGCTACACCTTC. This encodes CATTQGLNGYTF.

The table lists this clonotype with many counts. The chain carries TRBV24-1 and TRBJ2-7, with 9 bases lining up with TRBD1. V shed 4 bases and J 5 bases; nucleotides not matched to a gene: 14. The CDR3 totals 17 residues. CDR1 and CDR2 from the germline V gene are KGHDR and SFDVKD. CDR3: CATSDTAPGQGLDEQYF. The CDR3 DNA sequence: TGTGCCACCAGTGACACGGCCCCGGGACAGGGTCTCGACGAGCAGTACTTC.

The V gene is TRBV2, the J gene TRBJ1-4; 11 nucleotides match TRBD1. After removal of 6 bases from V and 10 bases from J, the junction contained 4 bases not matched to a gene. This CDR3 comprises 13 residues. Germline CDR1 SNHLY, CDR2 FYNNEI. Here the CDR3 reads CASSEGTGGKLFF. As DNA, the CDR3 is TGTGCCAGCAGCGAGGGGACAGGGGGAAAACTGTTTTTT.

This clonotype was counted many times. The V and J genes are TRBV7-9 and TRBJ2-5; the D gene could be TRBD1 or TRBD2 (5 bases each). The germline V gene encodes CDR1 SEHNR and CDR2 FQNEAQ (reference sequence). V lost 6 bases to trimming and J lost 5 bases, with 19 bases between them. The CDR3 is 15 residues long. In nucleotides, the CDR3 is TGTGCCAGCAGTTCCGGGGACGCGATGGGGGAGACCCAGTACTTC. It is translated as CASSSGDAMGETQYF.

This clonotype was observed at least ten times. V is TRBV7-9 and J is TRBJ1-1; the D gene is possibly TRBD1 (6 bases). V lost 5 bases to trimming and J lost 7 bases, with 17 bases between them. The CDR3 loop spans 14 amino acids. Germline V gene lookup returns CDR1 SEHNR and CDR2 FQNEAQ (reference sequence). In DNA, the CDR3 is TGTGCCAGCAGCCCAGACAGGACCTGGAATGAAGCTTTCTTT. Protein sequence: CASSPDRTWNEAFF.

This clonotype was seen at least ten times. The V gene is TRBV12-3 or TRBV12-4, the J gene TRBJ1-5; unclear D gene. This CDR3 has 13 amino acids. Trimming removed 1 base at V and 6 bases at J, with 7 bases between. CDR3 amino acids: CASSLGEGQPQHF. For the CDR3, the DNA is TGTGCCAGCAGTTTAGGGGAGGGTCAGCCCCAGCATTTT.

This clonotype was seen a handful of times. CDR3 sequence reads: CRGRQWNTEAFF. CDR3 DNA: TGCAGGGGTAGACAGTGGAACACTGAAGCTTTCTTT. The V gene is TRBV20-1, the J gene TRBJ1-1, with TRBD1 as a possible D gene (5 bases). The CDR3 runs to 12 residues. Germline assignment: CDR1 DFQATT and CDR2 SNEGSKA (reference sequence).

This clonotype was observed at least ten times. The J gene is TRBJ2-7, the V gene TRBV20-1; D is undetermined. V lost 3 bases and J lost 5, with 11 bases in between. Germline loops: CDR1 DFQATT, CDR2 SNEGSKA (reference sequence). The CDR3 totals 12 residues. CDR3 in DNA: TGCAGTGCTAGTGTTTCCAGCCACGAGCAGTACTTC. Amino acids: CSASVSSHEQYF.

This clonotype was picked up a small number of times. The rearrangement joins TRBV6-5 to TRBJ2-7; D not resolved. Germline CDR1 is MNHEY and CDR2 is SVGAGI. Trimming removed 4 bases from V and 7 bases from J, with 8 bases in between. The CDR3 contains 11 residues. CDR3 DNA sequence: TGTGCCAGCAGTTTAGGAAAGGAGCAGTACTTC. Translation gives CASSLGKEQYF.

This clonotype was recorded a few times. V and J are TRBV5-5 and TRBJ2-2; D gene ambiguous. The CDR3 covers 13 residues. Germline V gives CDR1 SGHKS, CDR2 YYEKEE (reference sequence). With 7 bases removed from V and 0 bases from J, the gap between germline ends came to 7 bases. Written as DNA, the CDR3 is TGTGCCAGCTACTTTTCGAACACCGGGGAGCTGTTTTTT. It is translated as CASYFSNTGELFF. The whole variable domain, filled in from reference TRBV5-5 and TRBJ2-2, reads DAGVTQSPTHLIKTRGQQVTLRCSPISGHKSVSWYQQVLGQGPQFIFQYYEKEERGRGNFPDRFSARQFPNYSSELNVNALLLGDSALYLCASYFSNTGELFFGEGSRLTVL.

The chain carries TRBV10-3 and TRBJ2-7; 7 bases map to TRBD2. Germline CDR1 ENHRY, CDR2 SYGVKD. This CDR3 contains 14 residues. The junction had 8 bases not matched to a gene; V was cut back by 2 bases and J by 7 bases. The CDR3 DNA follows: TGTGCCATCAGTGAGCTAGCGGCTGGTCATGAGCAGTACTTC. The encoded protein is CAISELAAGHEQYF.

The rearrangement uses TRBV6-5 and TRBJ1-1; a weak D match, TRBD1 (5 bases). Germline values: CDR1 MNHEY, CDR2 SVGAGI. The CDR3 consists of 14 residues. V was trimmed by 4 bases and J by 2 bases, leaving 11 bases between them. This CDR3 reads CASSWDSINTEAFF. For the CDR3, the DNA is TGTGCCAGCAGTTGGGACTCCATTAACACTGAAGCTTTCTTT.

There are many counts of this clonotype. This chain uses TRBV20-1 with TRBJ1-2; 8 bases line up with TRBD1. Germline V lookup: CDR1 DFQATT, CDR2 SNEGSKA (reference sequence). The CDR3 has 13 amino acids. V dropped 5 bases and J dropped 6; count of bases not matched to a gene: 8. The CDR3 DNA reads TGCAGTGCTCCCACGACAGGGGCGAATGGCTACACCTTC. Its protein product is CSAPTTGANGYTF.

This clonotype was observed a few times. The chain has TRBV27 and TRBJ2-5, with D maybe TRBD2 (6 bases). The V and J ends lost 5 bases and 5 bases respectively, with 12 bases between them. The CDR3 extends over 13 amino acids. From germline, CDR1 is MNHEY and CDR2 SMNVEV (reference sequence). Here the CDR3 DNA reads TGTGCCAGCAGTGGAGGAGGGGTGGAGACCCAGTACTTC. Translated, it gives CASSGGGVETQYF.

This clonotype was detected only a few times. The V call is TRBV6-2 or TRBV6-3, the J call TRBJ2-7; no reliable D call. In germline, CDR1 is MNHEY, CDR2 SVGEGT. The V gene lost 1 base and the J gene lost 2 bases, with 3 bases spanning the gap. The CDR3 is made up of 12 amino acids. The DNA of the CDR3 is TGTGCCAGCAGTTACTACCCCTACGAGCAGTACTTC. This translates into CASSYYPYEQYF.

The V call is TRBV29-1, the J call TRBJ1-4; D ambiguous. Germline lookup yields CDR1 SQVTM and CDR2 ANQGSEA. This CDR3 is built from 12 residues. Trimming took 7 bases from V and 8 from J, leaving 14 bases between them. The CDR3 sequence: CSAFIAGEKLFF. The CDR3 nucleotides read TGCAGCGCCTTCATCGCGGGCGAAAAACTGTTTTTT. Full variable domain (missing parts from reference TRBV29-1 and TRBJ1-4): SAVISQKPSRDICQRGTSLTIQCQVDSQVTMMFWYRQQPGQSLTLIATANQGSEATYESGFVIDKFPISRPNLTFSTLTVSNMSPEDSSIYLCSAFIAGEKLFFGSGTQLSVL.